This T cell receptor (beta chain) was captured by sequencing in a study of beta chain features in type 1 diabetes. Reverse transcribing all isolated RNA meant expressed TCRB transcripts were sequenced. Assay: immunoSEQ multiplex PCR; the TCRdb copy retains only in-frame clones and omits some. The profile covers 200,000 to 250,000 clones, with over 65% appearing a single time and about 0.05% taken by the ten largest. Source material: naive CD4+ T cells from blood. This receptor was identified in a man aged 30 to 45 in good health.

The CDR3 sequence is CASSEFSGGANEQFF. CDR3 nucleotides: TGTGCCAGCAGTGAATTTAGCGGGGGGGCAAATGAGCAGTTCTTC. This chain links TRBV25-1 with TRBJ2-1; 11 bases line up with TRBD2. The junction had 3 bases not matched to a gene; V was cut back by 1 base and J by 7 bases. CDR1 and CDR2 (germline): MGHDK, SYGVNS. This CDR3 spans 15 amino acids.